Each of the 14 T cell receptor beta chains below was sequenced from the same sample in a study of identical twins. Via MiXCR, TCRdb re-called the 5' RACE reads, giving one row per CDR3 protein. The table has 500,000 to 650,000 distinct CDR3 sequences, approximately 20% seen once. The data were also submitted as part of a second study, on yellow fever vaccine responses in identical twins.

The sample consisted of CD4+ T cells sorted from blood. These receptors were obtained from a woman aged 18-29 years in good health.

This clonotype was picked up a small number of times. The gene calls are TRBV9 and TRBJ2-1; 8 nucleotides match TRBD2. Germline CDR1 SGDLS, CDR2 YYNGEE. The CDR3 is made up of 20 amino acids. Trimming took 3 bases from V and 0 from J; bases not matched to a gene: 17. CDR3 nucleotides: TGTGCCAGCAGCGCCCCAGCGGGAGCGGGGACCCATAGCTCCTACAATGAGCAGTTCTTC. Its translation: CASSAPAGAGTHSSYNEQFF.

This clonotype was observed a single time. The J gene is TRBJ2-1, the V gene TRBV20-1; 10 bases line up with TRBD1. The CDR3 contains 18 residues. Trimming removed 3 bases from V and 4 bases from J; junction bases left unmatched: 15. Germline V gene lookup returns CDR1 DFQATT and CDR2 SNEGSKA (reference sequence). The CDR3 region is CSARAGQGSSGRYNEQFF. The DNA of the CDR3 is TGCAGTGCTAGGGCGGGACAGGGGAGTAGCGGGCGTTACAATGAGCAGTTCTTC.

This clonotype was found a few times. The chain couples TRBV15 to TRBJ2-7; possible D gene TRBD2, 6 bases. CDR3 length: 14 amino acids. The V gene lost 0 bases and the J gene lost 3 bases, with 9 bases spanning the gap. CDR1 LNHNV and CDR2 YYDKDF come from the germline V gene (reference sequence). CDR3 residues: CATSRDWGDYEQYF. For the CDR3, the DNA is TGTGCCACCAGCAGAGATTGGGGGGACTACGAGCAGTACTTC.

This clonotype was found a few times. This sequence joins TRBV24-1 and TRBJ2-3; 9 bases match TRBD2. CDR1 is KGHDR and CDR2 is SFDVKD in the germline V gene. The CDR3 consists of 14 residues. With 6 bases clipped from V and 3 bases from J, the junction kept 3 bases outside the gene matches. CDR3 in DNA: TGTGCCACCAGTTACAGCGGGAGGACAGATACGCAGTATTTT. Protein sequence: CATSYSGRTDTQYF.

This clonotype turned up a few times. This chain's CDR3 is CSVQSGTGMYEQYF. The DNA for the CDR3 is TGCAGCGTGCAATCCGGGACAGGGATGTACGAGCAGTACTTC. This rearrangement joins TRBV29-1 to TRBJ2-7; 9 positions match TRBD1. Germline V lookup: CDR1 SQVTM, CDR2 ANQGSEA. Trimming removed 6 bases from V and 4 bases from J; junction bases left unmatched: 10. The CDR3 is 14 amino acids.

The chain employs TRBV5-1 and TRBJ2-7; 8 nucleotides align to TRBD1. The CDR3 sequence is 14 residues long. In germline, CDR1 is SGHRS, CDR2 YFSETQ. After removal of 0 bases from V and 7 bases from J, the junction contained 6 bases not matched to a gene. CDR3: CASSLGDRFQEQYF. CDR3 in DNA: TGCGCCAGCAGCTTGGGGGACAGGTTTCAAGAGCAGTACTTC.

The chain combines TRBV12-3 or TRBV12-4 with TRBJ1-3; D gene ambiguous. The CDR3 has 13 amino acids. V lost 6 bases to trimming and J lost 4 bases, with 10 bases between them. The CDR3 loop reads CASSEMSGNTIYF. In DNA form, the CDR3 reads TGTGCCAGCAGCGAAATGAGCGGAAACACCATATATTTT.

The chain carries TRBV5-1 and TRBJ2-3; TRBD2 agrees at 10 bases. This CDR3 has 16 residues. J was trimmed by 5 bases and V by 6 bases; bases with no gene match: 12. Germline V gene sequence: CDR1 SGHRS, CDR2 YFSETQ. DNA of the CDR3: TGCGCCAGCACCACCCTCAGCGGGGGGGCCAGAGATACGCAGTATTTT. Protein product: CASTTLSGGARDTQYF.

This clonotype was counted only a few times. V is TRBV29-1 and J is TRBJ1-1, with 9 bases fitting TRBD1. V lost 7 bases to trimming and J lost 4 bases; unmatched junction nucleotides: 10. CDR3 length: 14 amino acids. Germline values: CDR1 SQVTM, CDR2 ANQGSEA. The DNA of the CDR3 is TGCAGCGCACTCCAGGACAGGGGAGGCACTGAAGCTTTCTTT. Protein product: CSALQDRGGTEAFF.

This clonotype has a handful of counts. The rearrangement uses TRBV5-1 and TRBJ2-3; no reliable D call. Germline CDR1 and CDR2: SGHRS and YFSETQ. V gave up 7 bases and J gave up 4 bases, with 13 bases separating them. This CDR3 is built from 13 residues. CDR3 amino acids: CASSTPGADTQYF. DNA of the CDR3: TGCGCCAGCTCGACCCCTGGGGCAGATACGCAGTATTTT.

In its sample, this clonotype was seen many times. Mismatch with germline at one junction end may stem from a read error. The rearrangement joins TRBV5-1 to TRBJ2-3; no reliable D call. Per germline, CDR1 SGHRS and CDR2 YFSETQ. This CDR3 has 11 residues. The CDR3 DNA reads as TGTGCCAGCACTAGCACAGATACGCAGTATTTT. Protein sequence: CASTSTDTQYF.

The genes are TRBV15 and TRBJ1-1, with D hard to call. In germline, CDR1 is LNHNV, CDR2 YYDKDF (reference sequence). V dropped 0 bases and J dropped 9 bases, with 8 bases sitting between them. The CDR3 is made up of 12 amino acids. In nucleotides, the CDR3 is TGTGCCACCAGCAGAGATATGGGGAAAGCTTTCTTT. It encodes CATSRDMGKAFF.

This clonotype was recorded a few times. This chain uses TRBV19 with TRBJ1-1, with D perhaps matching TRBD1 (5 bases). With 4 bases removed from V and 5 bases from J, the gap between germline ends came to 14 bases. The CDR3 extends over 14 amino acids. Germline values: CDR1 LNHDA, CDR2 SQIVND (reference sequence). The CDR3, as DNA: TGTGCCAGTAGTACCCGCGCAGGGTTGACTGAAGCTTTCTTT. This gives the protein CASSTRAGLTEAFF.

The chain couples TRBV10-3 to TRBJ2-2, with D perhaps being TRBD1 or TRBD2 (5 bases each). This CDR3 is 14 amino acids long. The germline gives CDR1 ENHRY, CDR2 SYGVKD. Between the trimmed V and J ends, which lost 10 bases and 2 bases, there was a span of 14 bases. CDR3: CATQGPTNTGELFF. The CDR3 nucleotides are TGTGCCACCCAGGGACCGACAAACACCGGGGAGCTGTTTTTT.